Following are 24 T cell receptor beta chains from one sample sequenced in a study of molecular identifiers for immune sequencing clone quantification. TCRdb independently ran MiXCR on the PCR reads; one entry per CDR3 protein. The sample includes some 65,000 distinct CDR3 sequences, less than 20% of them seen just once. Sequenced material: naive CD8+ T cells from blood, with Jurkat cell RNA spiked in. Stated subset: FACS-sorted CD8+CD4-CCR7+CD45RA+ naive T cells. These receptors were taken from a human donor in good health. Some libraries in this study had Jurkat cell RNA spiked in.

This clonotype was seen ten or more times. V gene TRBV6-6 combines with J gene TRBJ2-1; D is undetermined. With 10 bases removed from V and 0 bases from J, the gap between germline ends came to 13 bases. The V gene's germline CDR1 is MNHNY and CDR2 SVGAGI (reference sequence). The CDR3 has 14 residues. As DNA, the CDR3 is TGTGCCACCGGCGAGGCCAGCTCCTACAATGAGCAGTTCTTC. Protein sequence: CATGEASSYNEQFF.

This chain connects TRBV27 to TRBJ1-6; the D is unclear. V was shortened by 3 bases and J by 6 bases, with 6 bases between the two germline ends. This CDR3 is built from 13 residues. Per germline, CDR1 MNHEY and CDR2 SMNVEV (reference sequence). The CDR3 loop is CASSLAVNSPLHF. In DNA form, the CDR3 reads TGTGCCAGCAGTTTGGCTGTTAATTCACCCCTCCACTTT.

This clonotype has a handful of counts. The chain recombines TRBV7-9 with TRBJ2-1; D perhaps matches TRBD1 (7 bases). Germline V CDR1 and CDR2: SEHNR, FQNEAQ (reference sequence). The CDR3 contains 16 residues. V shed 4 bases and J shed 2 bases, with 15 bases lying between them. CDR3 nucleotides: TGTGCCAGCAGCTCCCAGGGGGGTGGGACCTACAATGAGCAGTTCTTC. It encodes CASSSQGGGTYNEQFF. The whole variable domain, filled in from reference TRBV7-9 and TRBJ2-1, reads DTGVSQNPRHKITKRGQNVTFRCDPISEHNRLYWYRQTLGQGPEFLTYFQNEAQLEKSRLLSDRFSAERPKGSFSTLEIQRTEQGDSAMYLCASSSQGGGTYNEQFFGPGTRLTVL.

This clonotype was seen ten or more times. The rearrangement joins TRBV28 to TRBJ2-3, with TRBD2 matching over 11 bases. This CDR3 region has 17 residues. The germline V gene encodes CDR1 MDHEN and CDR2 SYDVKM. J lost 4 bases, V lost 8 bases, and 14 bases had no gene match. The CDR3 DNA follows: TGTGCCAGCGGCCTAGCGGGAGGCCGGGTAGGCGCAGATACGCAGTATTTT. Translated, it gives CASGLAGGRVGADTQYF.

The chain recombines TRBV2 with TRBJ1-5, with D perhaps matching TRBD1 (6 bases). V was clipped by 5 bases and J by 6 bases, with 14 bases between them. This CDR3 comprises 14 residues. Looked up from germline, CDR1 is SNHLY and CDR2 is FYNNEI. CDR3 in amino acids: CASSQGQGVQPQHF. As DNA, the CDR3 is TGTGCCAGCAGTCAGGGGCAGGGAGTTCAGCCCCAGCATTTT. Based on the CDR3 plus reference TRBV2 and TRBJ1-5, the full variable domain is EPEVTQTPSHQVTQMGQEVILRCVPISNHLYFYWYRQILGQKVEFLVSFYNNEISEKSEIFDDQFSVERPDGSNFTLKIRSTKLEDSAMYFCASSQGQGVQPQHFGDGTRLSIL.

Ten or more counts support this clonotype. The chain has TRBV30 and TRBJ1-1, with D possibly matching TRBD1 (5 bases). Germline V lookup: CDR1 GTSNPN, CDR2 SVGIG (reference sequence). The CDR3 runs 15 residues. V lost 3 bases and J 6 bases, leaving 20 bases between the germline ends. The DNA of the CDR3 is TGTGCCTGGAGGAGGATCCAGGGCTTGATGGCTGAAGCTTTCTTT. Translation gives CAWRRIQGLMAEAFF. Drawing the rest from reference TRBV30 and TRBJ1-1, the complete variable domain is SQTIHQWPATLVQPVGSPLSLECTVEGTSNPNLYWYRQAAGRGLQLLFYSVGIGQISSEVPQNLSASRPQDRQFILSSKKLLLSDSGFYLCAWRRIQGLMAEAFFGQGTRLTVV.

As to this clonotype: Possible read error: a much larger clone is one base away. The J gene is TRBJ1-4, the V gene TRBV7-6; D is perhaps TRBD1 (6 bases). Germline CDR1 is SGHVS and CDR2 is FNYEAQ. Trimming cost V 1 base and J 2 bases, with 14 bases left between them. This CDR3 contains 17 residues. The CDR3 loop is CASSLGNRVVTNEKLFF. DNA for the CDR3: TGTGCCAGCAGCTTAGGGAACAGGGTTGTGACTAATGAAAAACTGTTTTTT.

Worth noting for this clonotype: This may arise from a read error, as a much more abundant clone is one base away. Written as DNA, the CDR3 is TGTGCCAGTAGTATCGGACCTACCCTTACCCCCTACGAGCAGTACTTC. This codes for CASSIGPTLTPYEQYF. The chain couples TRBV19 to TRBJ2-7, with D uncertain. The CDR3 consists of 16 residues. In germline, CDR1 is LNHDA, CDR2 SQIVND (reference sequence). V was cut by 3 bases and J by 2 bases, with 17 bases left in between. Full variable domain (missing parts from reference TRBV19 and TRBJ2-7): DGGITQSPKYLFRKEGQNVTLSCEQNLNHDAMYWYRQDPGQGLRLIYYSQIVNDFQKGDIAEGYSVSREKKESFPLTVTSAQKNPTAFYLCASSIGPTLTPYEQYFGPGTRLTVT.

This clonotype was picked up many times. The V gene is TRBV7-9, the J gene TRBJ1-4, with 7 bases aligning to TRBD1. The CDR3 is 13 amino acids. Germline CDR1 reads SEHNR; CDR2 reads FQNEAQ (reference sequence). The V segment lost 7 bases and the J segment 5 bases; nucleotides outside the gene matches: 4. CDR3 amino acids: CASKGQVNEKLFF. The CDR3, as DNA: TGTGCCAGCAAAGGACAGGTGAATGAAAAACTGTTTTTT.

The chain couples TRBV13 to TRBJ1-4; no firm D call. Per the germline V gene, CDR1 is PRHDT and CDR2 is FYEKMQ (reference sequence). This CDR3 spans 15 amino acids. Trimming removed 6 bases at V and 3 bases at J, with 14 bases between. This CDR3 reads CASSRAGQPNEKLFF. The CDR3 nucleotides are TGTGCCAGCAGTCGCGCGGGTCAGCCTAATGAAAAACTGTTTTTT.

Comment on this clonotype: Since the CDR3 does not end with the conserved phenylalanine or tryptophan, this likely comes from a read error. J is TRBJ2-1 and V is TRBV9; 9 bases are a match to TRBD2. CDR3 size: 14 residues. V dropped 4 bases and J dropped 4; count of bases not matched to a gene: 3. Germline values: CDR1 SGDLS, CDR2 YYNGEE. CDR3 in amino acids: CASSPTSGYNEQFY. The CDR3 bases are TGTGCCAGCAGCCCGACTAGCGGTTACAATGAGCAGTTCTAC.

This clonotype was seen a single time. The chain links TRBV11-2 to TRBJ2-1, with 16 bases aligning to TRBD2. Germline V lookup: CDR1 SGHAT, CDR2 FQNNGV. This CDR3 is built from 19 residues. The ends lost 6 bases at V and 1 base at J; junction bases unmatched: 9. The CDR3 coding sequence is TGTGCCAGCAGTAATCCGGGACTAGCGGGAGGGAGTTCCTACAATGAGCAGTTCTTC. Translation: CASSNPGLAGGSSYNEQFF.

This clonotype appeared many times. CDR3 protein: CASSDTDTQYF. The CDR3, as DNA: TGTGCCAGTAGCGATACAGATACGCAGTATTTT. V and J are TRBV2 and TRBJ2-3, with a possible D match to TRBD2 (5 bases). V shed 9 bases and J shed 3 bases, with 7 bases lying between them. Germline CDR1 SNHLY, CDR2 FYNNEI. This CDR3 comprises 11 residues.

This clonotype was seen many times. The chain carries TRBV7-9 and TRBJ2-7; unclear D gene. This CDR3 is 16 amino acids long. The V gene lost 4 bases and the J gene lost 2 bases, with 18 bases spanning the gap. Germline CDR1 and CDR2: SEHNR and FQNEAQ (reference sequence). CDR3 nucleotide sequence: TGTGCCAGCAGCTGGGATCCTGCTGTGATGGCCTACGAGCAGTACTTC. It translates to CASSWDPAVMAYEQYF.

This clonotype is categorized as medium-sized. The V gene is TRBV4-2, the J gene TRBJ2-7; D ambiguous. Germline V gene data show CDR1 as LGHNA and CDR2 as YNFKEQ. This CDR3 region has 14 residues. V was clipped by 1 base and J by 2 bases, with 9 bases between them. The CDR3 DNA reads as TGTGCCAGCAGCCAAGGGGCCCGAACCTACGAGCAGTACTTC. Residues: CASSQGARTYEQYF.

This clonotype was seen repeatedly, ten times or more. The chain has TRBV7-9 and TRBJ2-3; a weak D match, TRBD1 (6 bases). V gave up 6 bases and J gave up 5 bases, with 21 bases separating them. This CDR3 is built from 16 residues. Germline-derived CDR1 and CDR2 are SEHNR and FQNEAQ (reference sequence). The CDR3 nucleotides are TGTGCCAGCAGTCCTCCAGCAGGGGTCTTCCAAGATACGCAGTATTTT. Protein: CASSPPAGVFQDTQYF.

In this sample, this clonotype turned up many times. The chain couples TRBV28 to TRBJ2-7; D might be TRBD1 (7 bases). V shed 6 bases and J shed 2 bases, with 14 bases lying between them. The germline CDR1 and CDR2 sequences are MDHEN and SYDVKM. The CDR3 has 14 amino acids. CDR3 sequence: CASRQGGTAYEQYF. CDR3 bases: TGTGCCAGCAGGCAAGGGGGGACAGCCTACGAGCAGTACTTC.

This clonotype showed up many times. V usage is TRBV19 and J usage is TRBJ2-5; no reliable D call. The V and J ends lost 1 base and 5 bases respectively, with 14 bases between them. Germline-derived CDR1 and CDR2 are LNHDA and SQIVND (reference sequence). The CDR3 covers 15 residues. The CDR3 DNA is TGTGCCAGTAGTATAGCCAGGAGCCTCTGGGAGACCCAGTACTTC. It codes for CASSIARSLWETQYF.

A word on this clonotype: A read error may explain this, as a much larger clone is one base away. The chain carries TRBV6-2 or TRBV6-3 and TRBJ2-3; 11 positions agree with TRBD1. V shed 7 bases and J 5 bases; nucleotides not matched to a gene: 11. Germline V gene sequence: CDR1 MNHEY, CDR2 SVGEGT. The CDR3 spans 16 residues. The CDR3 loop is CASNWDRGDMGDTQYF. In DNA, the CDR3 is TGTGCCAGCAATTGGGACAGGGGGGATATGGGAGATACGCAGTATTTT.

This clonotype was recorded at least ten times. CDR3 in amino acids: CASSYMGGGGGEAFF. CDR3 DNA: TGTGCCAGCAGTTACATGGGAGGCGGCGGGGGTGAAGCTTTCTTT. This chain links TRBV6-2 or TRBV6-3 with TRBJ1-1, with a weak D call TRBD1 (5 bases). The germline V gene encodes CDR1 MNHEY and CDR2 SVGEGT. V gave up 2 bases and J gave up 7 bases, with 17 bases separating them. CDR3 size: 15 residues.

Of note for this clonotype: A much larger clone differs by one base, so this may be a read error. The CDR3 loop is CASSETTGFNERLFF. CDR3 nucleotides: TGTGCCAGCAGTGAAACTACAGGATTTAATGAAAGACTGTTTTTT. This sequence joins TRBV2 and TRBJ1-4, with D tentatively TRBD1 (5 bases). Germline V gene lookup returns CDR1 SNHLY and CDR2 FYNNEI. CDR3 length: 15 residues.

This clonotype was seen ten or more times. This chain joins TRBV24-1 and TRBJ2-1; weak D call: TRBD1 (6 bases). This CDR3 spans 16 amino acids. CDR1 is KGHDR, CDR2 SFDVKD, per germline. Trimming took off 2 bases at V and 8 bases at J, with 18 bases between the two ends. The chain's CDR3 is CATSDSGAPATHEQFF. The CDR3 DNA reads TGTGCCACCAGTGATTCAGGGGCACCTGCTACCCATGAGCAGTTCTTC.

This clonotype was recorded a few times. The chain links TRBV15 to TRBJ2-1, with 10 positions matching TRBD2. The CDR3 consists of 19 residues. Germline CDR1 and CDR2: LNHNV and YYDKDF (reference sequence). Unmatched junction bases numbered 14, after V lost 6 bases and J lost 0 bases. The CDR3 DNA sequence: TGTGCCACCAGGGGGACTAGCGATACACCCAGGAGCTCCTACAATGAGCAGTTCTTC. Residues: CATRGTSDTPRSSYNEQFF.

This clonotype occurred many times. The CDR3 protein is CSARDLVFGSSYNEQFF. The CDR3 DNA sequence: TGCAGTGCTAGAGATCTGGTCTTTGGGTCCTCCTACAATGAGCAGTTCTTC. The chain links TRBV20-1 to TRBJ2-1; D is undetermined. V lost 0 bases and J lost 0, with 15 bases in between. CDR1 is DFQATT and CDR2 is SNEGSKA in the germline V gene (reference sequence). This CDR3 region has 17 residues.